The TCR beta chain under discussion was sequenced for a study of T cell responses to AZD1222 COVID-19 vaccine. Regarding the study as a whole: Clonal diversity may have been underestimated, and the donors were mostly white British, with more females than males. Reports indicate that nearly half of spike-specific TCRs are directed at unmutated variant regions.

The CDR3 totals 15 residues. V lost 7 bases and J lost 5, with 16 bases in between. Per germline, CDR1 SGDLS and CDR2 YYNGEE. Generated by immunoSEQ multiplex PCR, the TCRdb table keeps only in-frame clones and is missing some. The sample lists over 100,000 clones, 94% occurring once. In regard to this clone: Its antigen is still unknown.

V is TRBV9 and J is TRBJ1-6; D may be TRBD1 (6 bases). Sequencing was performed on peripheral blood, taken on day 0 of AZD1222 vaccination. The source of this sequence is an adult in good health. For the CDR3, the DNA is TGTGCCAGCTCGCGCCTGGACAGTCATAATTCACCCCTCCACTTT. It codes for CASSRLDSHNSPLHF.